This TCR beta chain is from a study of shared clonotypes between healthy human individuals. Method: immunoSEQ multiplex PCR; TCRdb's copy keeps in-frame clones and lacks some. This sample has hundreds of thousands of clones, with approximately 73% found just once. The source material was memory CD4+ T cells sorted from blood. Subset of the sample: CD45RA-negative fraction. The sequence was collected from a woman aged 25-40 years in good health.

The CDR3 region has the DNA TGCAGCGTTGAAGATTCGCAGACAGATACGCAGTATTTT. This gives the protein CSVEDSQTDTQYF. The chain couples TRBV29-1 to TRBJ2-3; D not certain. Deletions cut 0 bases from V and 3 bases from J, with 7 bases between. The V gene's germline CDR1 is SQVTM and CDR2 ANQGSEA. CDR3 length: 13 residues.